These 6 T cell receptor beta chains originate from one sample sequenced in a study of PD-L1 blockade in urothelial cancer. Some clones are missing from TCRdb's copy, which holds only in-frame ones; the method was immunoSEQ multiplex PCR. The sample holds 30,000 to 40,000 clones; around 82% are singletons and the top ten take around 16%. The specimen was PBMCs, collected around atezolizumab (anti-PD-L1) treatment. These receptors all stem from a man in his 60s with urothelial cancer.

This clone is a singleton in its sample. The chain uses TRBV7-9 and TRBJ2-7; D not resolved. Per germline, CDR1 SEHNR and CDR2 FQNEAQ (reference sequence). The CDR3 loop spans 14 amino acids. V was cut by 1 base and J by 1 base, with 8 bases left in between. CDR3 region: CASSLDFSSYEQYF. In nucleotides, the CDR3 is TGTGCCAGCAGCTTAGATTTCAGTTCCTACGAGCAGTACTTC. The full variable domain, its missing parts supplied by reference TRBV7-9 and TRBJ2-7, is DTGVSQNPRHKITKRGQNVTFRCDPISEHNRLYWYRQTLGQGPEFLTYFQNEAQLEKSRLLSDRFSAERPKGSFSTLEIQRTEQGDSAMYLCASSLDFSSYEQYFGPGTRLTVT.

This sequence joins TRBV7-9 and TRBJ2-1, with 8 bases fitting TRBD2. Germline CDR1 and CDR2: SEHNR and FQNEAQ (reference sequence). With V trimmed by 4 bases and J by 4 bases, 6 bases remained unmatched. CDR3 length: 15 amino acids. CDR3 coding DNA: TGTGCCAGCAGCTCAGGACTAGCAGAGTACAATGAGCAGTTCTTC. This codes for CASSSGLAEYNEQFF.

This chain joins TRBV9 and TRBJ1-1; 7 nucleotides agree with TRBD1. CDR3 length: 14 residues. Germline values: CDR1 SGDLS, CDR2 YYNGEE. V lost 0 bases to trimming and J lost 1 base; unmatched junction nucleotides: 0. The CDR3 sequence: CASSVDRGNTEAFF. The CDR3 bases are TGTGCCAGCAGCGTAGACAGGGGGAACACTGAAGCTTTCTTT.

This chain connects TRBV2 to TRBJ1-1; D perhaps matches TRBD1 (5 bases). Trimming left V 4 bases short and J 1 base short, with 16 bases between. The CDR3 consists of 16 residues. CDR1 is SNHLY and CDR2 is FYNNEI in the germline V gene. The CDR3 is CASSVSRLQGNTEAFF. The CDR3 region has the DNA TGTGCCAGCAGTGTATCCCGGTTGCAGGGGAACACTGAAGCTTTCTTT.

This clone was picked up one time. The chain employs TRBV9 and TRBJ2-2, with D unresolved. With 5 bases removed from V and 2 bases from J, the gap between germline ends came to 10 bases. The CDR3 length is 14 residues. The germline gives CDR1 SGDLS, CDR2 YYNGEE. The CDR3: CASRRDSNTGELFF. Here the CDR3 DNA reads TGTGCCAGCAGGCGAGACTCCAACACCGGGGAGCTGTTTTTT.

The chain employs TRBV7-9 and TRBJ1-3, with D possibly being TRBD1 (6 bases). CDR3 size: 17 residues. V gave up 5 bases and J gave up 2 bases, with 19 bases separating them. From germline, CDR1 is SEHNR and CDR2 FQNEAQ (reference sequence). The CDR3 DNA follows: TGTGCCAGCAGCCCCGGAGGCCGGGGGGCGGCTGGAAACACCATATATTTT. It encodes CASSPGGRGAAGNTIYF. The whole variable domain, remainder taken from reference TRBV7-9 and TRBJ1-3, is DTGVSQNPRHKITKRGQNVTFRCDPISEHNRLYWYRQTLGQGPEFLTYFQNEAQLEKSRLLSDRFSAERPKGSFSTLEIQRTEQGDSAMYLCASSPGGRGAAGNTIYFGEGSWLTVV.